This entry features one T cell receptor (beta chain) sequence. The data were obtained in a study of cytomegalovirus exposure and HLA in healthy donors. This PCR relied on a set of 60 Vbeta primers and 13 Jbeta primers. Clones were sequenced by immunoSEQ multiplex PCR, and TCRdb holds only the in-frame ones, with some missing. Here the sample spans 210,000 or so clones, just over 75% being singletons. V lost 5 bases to trimming and J lost 7 bases, with 21 bases between them. The CDR3 has 15 amino acids. Germline-derived CDR1 and CDR2 are SGHDN and FVKESK. The V gene is TRBV14, the J gene TRBJ2-7, with D maybe TRBD1 (5 bases). The sequence derives from an older woman in good health and CMV-seropositive. The sample taken for sequencing was PBMCs. In nucleotides, the CDR3 is TGTGCCAGCAGCTTCAGTATAGGGGCGGCTGAAGAGCAGTACTTC. Translation gives CASSFSIGAAEEQYF.